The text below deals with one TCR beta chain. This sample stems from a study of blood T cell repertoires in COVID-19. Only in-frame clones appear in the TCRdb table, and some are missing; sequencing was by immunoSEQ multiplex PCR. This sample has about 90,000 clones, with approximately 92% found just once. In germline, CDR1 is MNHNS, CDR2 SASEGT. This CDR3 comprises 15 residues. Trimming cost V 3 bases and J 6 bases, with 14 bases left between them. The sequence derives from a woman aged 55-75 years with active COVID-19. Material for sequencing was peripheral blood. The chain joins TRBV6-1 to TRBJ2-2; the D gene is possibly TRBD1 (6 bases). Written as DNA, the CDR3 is TGTGCCAGCAGTGAGGGGTTCAGGGGACCCGGGGAGCTGTTTTTT. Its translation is CASSEGFRGPGELFF.